This T cell receptor (beta chain) derives from a study of cytotoxic CD8 clonotypes in ibrutinib-treated CLL. Study results and limitations: Before falling back toward baseline at progression, clonality had risen at the time of ibrutinib response. Higher circulating CD8+ T-cell counts strongly accompanied higher baseline clonality, above age-matched healthy donors. There were few public clonotypes, and on treatment they contracted or stayed stable.

V gave up 3 bases and J gave up 6 bases, with 18 bases separating them. From germline, CDR1 is KGHSH and CDR2 LQKENI. This CDR3 is 15 amino acids long. Regarding this clone: Its antigen remains unidentified.

Generated by immunoSEQ multiplex PCR, the TCRdb table keeps only in-frame clones and is missing some. Of 270,000 or so clones detected, roughly three quarters appear once; the ten largest clones hold 5.6%. The V and J genes are TRBV18 and TRBJ2-7; D tentatively reads TRBD1 or TRBD2 (5 bases each). The sample was PBMCs, taken at disease progression, from a patient treated with ibrutinib. The sequence was obtained from a human donor with chronic lymphocytic leukemia. Here the CDR3 reads CASSPGQGARAEQYF. The CDR3 DNA sequence: TGTGCCAGCTCACCCGGGCAGGGAGCGAGGGCCGAGCAGTACTTC. Drawing the rest from reference TRBV18 and TRBJ2-7, the complete variable domain is NAGVMQNPRHLVRRRGQEARLRCSPMKGHSHVYWYRQLPEEGLKFMVYLQKENIIDESGMPKERFSAEFPKEGPSILRIQQVVRGDSAAYFCASSPGQGARAEQYFGPGTRLTVT.